These 13 T cell receptor beta chains originate from one sample sequenced in a study of blood T cell repertoires in COVID-19. Here immunoSEQ multiplex PCR was the method, and the copy in TCRdb shows in-frame clones only, minus some. The profile shows about 26,000 clones, around 86% of them singletons. Input material: peripheral blood. These receptor sequences come from a human donor in a cohort sampled during active COVID-19. The donor label of this sample is uncertain.

CDR3 amino acids: CASSPGTYSTDTQYF. The CDR3 coding sequence is TGTGCCAGCAGCCCAGGGACATATAGCACAGATACGCAGTATTTT. The V gene is TRBV5-4, the J gene TRBJ2-3; D is perhaps TRBD1 (6 bases). Germline values: CDR1 SGHNT, CDR2 YYREEE (reference sequence). CDR3 size: 15 residues. V lost 4 bases to trimming and J lost 0 bases, with 12 bases between them.

The CDR3: CASKTSNQPQHF. The CDR3 nucleotides read TGTGCCAGCAAGACATCGAATCAGCCCCAGCATTTT. The chain is built from TRBV28 and TRBJ1-5; no clear D. The germline V gene encodes CDR1 MDHEN and CDR2 SYDVKM. This CDR3 has 12 amino acids. V gave up 7 bases and J gave up 4 bases, with 8 bases separating them.

Here the CDR3 reads CATSRQAGALTNSPLHF. The CDR3 coding sequence is TGTGCCACCAGCAGGCAGGCAGGGGCCCTCACGAATTCACCCCTCCACTTT. V and J are TRBV15 and TRBJ1-6; weak D call: TRBD1 (6 bases). The germline V and J ends were trimmed by 3 bases and 7 bases, with 19 bases remaining between them. CDR1 LNHNV and CDR2 YYDKDF come from the germline V gene (reference sequence). The CDR3 has 17 amino acids.

V and J are TRBV11-3 and TRBJ1-5; a possible D gene is TRBD1 (6 bases). CDR3 length: 17 amino acids. CDR1 SGHNT and CDR2 YENEEA come from the germline V gene. V was trimmed by 1 base and J by 1 base, leaving 14 bases between them. Here the CDR3 DNA reads TGTGCCAGCAGCTTAGTTAAACAGGGTACGAGCAATCAGCCCCAGCATTTT. Protein product: CASSLVKQGTSNQPQHF.

This chain links TRBV10-3 with TRBJ2-1; 8 nucleotides line up with TRBD2. The length of the CDR3 is 15 residues. Germline V lookup: CDR1 ENHRY, CDR2 SYGVKD. J gave up 0 bases and V 7 bases, and 5 bases lay outside the gene matches. The CDR3: CAINKRGSSYNEQFF. For the CDR3, the DNA is TGTGCCATCAACAAGCGGGGGAGCTCCTACAATGAGCAGTTCTTC.

The rearrangement links TRBV5-1 to TRBJ2-7, with D possibly TRBD2 on 5 matching bases. Germline assignment: CDR1 SGHRS and CDR2 YFSETQ. The length of the CDR3 is 14 residues. V was clipped by 1 base and J by 3 bases, with 11 bases between them. The CDR3 DNA sequence: TGCGCCAGCAGCTTGAGCGGAAGCGTCTACGAGCAGTACTTC. Amino acids: CASSLSGSVYEQYF. Full variable domain (missing parts from reference TRBV5-1 and TRBJ2-7): KAGVTQTPRYLIKTRGQQVTLSCSPISGHRSVSWYQQTPGQGLQFLFEYFSETQRNKGNFPGRFSGRQFSNSRSEMNVSTLELGDSALYLCASSLSGSVYEQYFGPGTRLTVT.

Here the CDR3 reads CASTGDRVGYSGNTIYF. CDR3 DNA sequence: TGTGCCAGTACCGGGGACAGGGTTGGATACTCTGGAAACACCATATATTTT. This sequence joins TRBV19 and TRBJ1-3; TRBD1 matches 9 bases. Germline CDR1 LNHDA, CDR2 SQIVND (reference sequence). V lost 7 bases, J lost 0 bases, and 10 bases stayed unmatched. This CDR3 is built from 17 residues.

This chain connects TRBV4-2 to TRBJ2-7; perhaps TRBD2 as D (6 bases). The V end was cut by 1 base, the J end by 4 bases, with 8 bases between. There are 13 residues in the CDR3. Germline V CDR1 and CDR2: LGHNA, YNFKEQ. CDR3: CASSQVRGYEQYF. CDR3 sequence (DNA): TGTGCCAGCAGCCAAGTTCGGGGGTACGAGCAGTACTTC.

On this clone itself: Other DNA sequences in the sample encode the same CDR3. This chain uses TRBV29-1 with TRBJ2-2; 9 positions agree with TRBD2. The V segment lost 4 bases and the J segment 2 bases; nucleotides outside the gene matches: 2. The CDR3 has 14 amino acids. CDR1 is SQVTM and CDR2 is ANQGSEA in the germline V gene. CDR3: CSVGLAANTGELFF. The CDR3 nucleotides read TGCAGCGTTGGACTAGCGGCTAACACCGGGGAGCTGTTTTTT.

This chain connects TRBV29-1 to TRBJ2-1; 8 bases line up with TRBD1. Germline V CDR1 and CDR2: SQVTM, ANQGSEA. The CDR3 contains 13 residues. Germline trimming cut 1 base from V and 5 bases from J; bases unmatched to any gene: 1. The CDR3 region has the DNA TGCAGCGTTGAAGGGACAGGGAACAATGAGCAGTTCTTC. It is translated as CSVEGTGNNEQFF.

V gene TRBV7-2 combines with J gene TRBJ2-1, with 14 bases lining up with TRBD2. The CDR3 runs to 15 residues. Trimming took 5 bases from V and 5 from J; bases not matched to a gene: 2. Germline-derived CDR1 and CDR2 are SGHTA and FQGNSA. CDR3 protein: CASSRTSGGNNEQFF. The CDR3 DNA is TGTGCCAGCAGCCGGACTAGCGGGGGGAACAATGAGCAGTTCTTC. The full variable domain, with the rest looked up from reference TRBV7-2 and TRBJ2-1, is GAGVSQSPSNKVTEKGKDVELRCDPISGHTALYWYRQSLGQGLEFLIYFQGNSAPDKSGLPSDRFSAERTGGSVSTLTIQRTQQEDSAVYLCASSRTSGGNNEQFFGPGTRLTVL.

The chain couples TRBV19 to TRBJ1-2, with D unresolved. V was shortened by 8 bases and J by 6 bases, with 10 bases between the two germline ends. Germline CDR1 reads LNHDA; CDR2 reads SQIVND (reference sequence). The length of the CDR3 is 11 residues. The CDR3 here is CASPKSDGYTF. CDR3 sequence (DNA): TGTGCCAGTCCAAAGTCAGATGGCTACACCTTC.

The chain has TRBV7-3 and TRBJ2-1; TRBD2 agrees at 9 bases. The V gene's germline CDR1 is SGHTA and CDR2 FQGTGA. With V trimmed by 1 base and J by 6 bases, 13 bases remained unmatched. The length of the CDR3 is 18 residues. In nucleotides, the CDR3 is TGTGCCAGCAGCTTAAGCCCCCTCTTGGCGGGGGGGCTCAATGAGCAGTTCTTC. Protein sequence: CASSLSPLLAGGLNEQFF.